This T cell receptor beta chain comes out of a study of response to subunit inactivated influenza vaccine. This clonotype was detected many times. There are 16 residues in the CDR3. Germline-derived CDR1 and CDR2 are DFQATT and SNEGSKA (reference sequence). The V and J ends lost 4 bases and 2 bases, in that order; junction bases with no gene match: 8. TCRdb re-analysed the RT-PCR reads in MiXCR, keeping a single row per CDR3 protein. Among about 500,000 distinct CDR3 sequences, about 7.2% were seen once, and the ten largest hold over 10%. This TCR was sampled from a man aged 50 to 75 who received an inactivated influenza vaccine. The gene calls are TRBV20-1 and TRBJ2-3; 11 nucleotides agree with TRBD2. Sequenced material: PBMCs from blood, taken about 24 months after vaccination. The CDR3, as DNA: TGCAGTGCTACTCCGACTAGCGGGATAACCACAGATACGCAGTATTTT. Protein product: CSATPTSGITTDTQYF.